A single sample is the source of the 21 T cell receptor beta chains below, sequenced in a study of CD8 T cells in ankylosing spondylitis. Each CDR3 protein gets one entry after TCRdb re-called the 5' RACE reads with MiXCR. The profile covers about 220,000 distinct CDR3 sequences, with around 7.9% appearing a single time and 11% to 15% taken by the ten largest. What these receptors recognize is not known. Study results and limitations: Seemingly distinctive of ankylosing spondylitis blood was a TCR beta motif formed by eight highly homologous variants.

Specimen: blood, either unsorted or a sorted T cell fraction (not recorded which). The receptors here all came from a male donor with ankylosing spondylitis.

This clonotype was seen repeatedly, ten times or more. The chain couples TRBV20-1 to TRBJ2-7; D may be TRBD1 or TRBD2 (6 bases each). Trimming left V 3 bases short and J 2 bases short, with 14 bases between. Germline loops: CDR1 DFQATT, CDR2 SNEGSKA (reference sequence). The CDR3 contains 14 residues. The DNA for the CDR3 is TGCAGTGCTAGGGGGGGCCTGTCCACCTACGAGCAGTACTTC. Its protein is CSARGGLSTYEQYF.

This clonotype has a count of ten or more. V gene TRBV7-3 combines with J gene TRBJ1-2; D unclear. The germline V and J ends were trimmed by 5 bases and 7 bases, with 14 bases remaining between them. There are 13 residues in the CDR3. The germline V gene encodes CDR1 SGHTA and CDR2 FQGTGA. CDR3: CASSPTATAGYTF. CDR3 in DNA: TGTGCCAGCAGCCCCACCGCGACCGCTGGCTACACCTTC.

This clonotype was detected ten times or more. The rearrangement uses TRBV7-3 and TRBJ2-7; D not resolved. The germline V gene encodes CDR1 SGHTA and CDR2 FQGTGA. The CDR3 has 15 amino acids. V lost 5 bases and J lost 5, with 19 bases in between. Written as DNA, the CDR3 is TGTGCCAGCAGCGGATGGGGATTCCCTTTCCACGAGCAGTACTTC. Protein sequence: CASSGWGFPFHEQYF.

This clonotype was seen at least ten times. The V call is TRBV2, the J call TRBJ2-2; tentatively, D is TRBD1 (6 bases). V was pared by 2 bases and J by 7 bases, with 14 bases between. The CDR3 is made up of 15 amino acids. Germline V gene data show CDR1 as SNHLY and CDR2 as FYNNEI. The CDR3 DNA is TGTGCCAGCAGTGAAATCATTCTAGGGGGCGGGGAGCTGTTTTTT. Amino acid sequence: CASSEIILGGGELFF. Based on the CDR3 plus reference TRBV2 and TRBJ2-2, the full variable domain is EPEVTQTPSHQVTQMGQEVILRCVPISNHLYFYWYRQILGQKVEFLVSFYNNEISEKSEIFDDQFSVERPDGSNFTLKIRSTKLEDSAMYFCASSEIILGGGELFFGEGSRLTVL.

This clonotype has ten or more counts. The chain has TRBV5-1 and TRBJ1-2, with D possibly matching TRBD1 (5 bases). Germline V gives CDR1 SGHRS, CDR2 YFSETQ. The germline V and J ends were trimmed by 6 bases and 3 bases, with 9 bases remaining between them. The CDR3 contains 12 residues. This CDR3 is CASTGIDYGYTF. The CDR3 bases are TGCGCCAGCACAGGGATCGACTATGGCTACACCTTC.

The genes are TRBV12-3 or TRBV12-4 and TRBJ1-4; 11 positions agree with TRBD1. The CDR3 runs 15 residues. Trimming cost V 6 bases and J 6 bases; bases outside gene matches: 6. The CDR3 is CASSPGTGGDEKLFF. The CDR3, as DNA: TGTGCCAGCAGCCCCGGGACAGGGGGAGATGAAAAACTGTTTTTT.

The rearrangement links TRBV20-1 to TRBJ2-3; D is undetermined. The V gene's germline CDR1 is DFQATT and CDR2 SNEGSKA (reference sequence). The V end was cut by 0 bases, the J end by 0 bases, with 10 bases between. This CDR3 has 15 residues. DNA for the CDR3: TGCAGTGCTAGAGATATTTCCGGGAGCACAGATACGCAGTATTTT. Translated, it gives CSARDISGSTDTQYF.

Many counts were recorded for this clonotype. The rearrangement links TRBV7-2 to TRBJ2-1, with D perhaps TRBD2 (6 bases). This CDR3 comprises 16 residues. Trimming removed 4 bases at V and 0 bases at J, with 13 bases between. Germline CDR1 SGHTA, CDR2 FQGNSA. CDR3 bases: TGTGCCAGCAGCTCCCGGGACTCGAGCTCCTACAATGAGCAGTTCTTC. Translating it yields CASSSRDSSSYNEQFF.

This clonotype has a count of ten or more. This chain links TRBV29-1 with TRBJ1-1; D gene uncertain. This CDR3 region has 13 residues. The ends were cut back, 4 bases at V and 1 base at J, with 10 bases in the middle. Germline values: CDR1 SQVTM, CDR2 ANQGSEA. The DNA for the CDR3 is TGCAGCGTTGTGGGCAGCCAGAACACTGAAGCTTTCTTT. It yields the protein CSVVGSQNTEAFF.

V is TRBV7-6 and J is TRBJ2-7; D ambiguous. The CDR3 totals 14 residues. The V end was cut by 1 base, the J end by 5 bases, with 12 bases between. The germline gives CDR1 SGHVS, CDR2 FNYEAQ. The chain's CDR3 is CASSLEAGLDEQYF. CDR3 bases: TGTGCCAGCAGCTTAGAAGCTGGATTAGACGAGCAGTACTTC.

J is TRBJ2-3 and V is TRBV6-2 or TRBV6-3, with TRBD2 matching over 11 bases. The CDR3 extends over 16 amino acids. CDR1 is MNHEY and CDR2 is SVGEGT in the germline V gene. Trimming took 4 bases from V and 2 from J; bases not matched to a gene: 5. The CDR3 is CASSSPGLAATDTQYF. CDR3 nucleotide sequence: TGTGCCAGCAGTTCCCCGGGACTAGCGGCCACAGATACGCAGTATTTT.

This clonotype was seen at least ten times. The rearrangement joins TRBV10-3 to TRBJ2-6, with D perhaps being TRBD1 or TRBD2 (5 bases each). This CDR3 region has 17 residues. V was trimmed by 3 bases and J by 2 bases, leaving 14 bases between them. Germline V gene lookup returns CDR1 ENHRY and CDR2 SYGVKD. CDR3: CAISDPGKGPGANVLTF. CDR3 in DNA: TGTGCCATCAGTGATCCAGGGAAGGGACCTGGGGCCAACGTCCTGACTTTC.

This clonotype appeared a few times. This chain joins TRBV11-2 and TRBJ2-3; D may match TRBD1 or TRBD2 (5 bases each). The CDR3 covers 16 residues. From germline, CDR1 is SGHAT and CDR2 FQNNGV. The V gene lost 5 bases and the J gene lost 2 bases, with 17 bases spanning the gap. CDR3 DNA: TGTGCCAGCAGCGTTTTTGGGGCGGGCACCACAGATACGCAGTATTTT. Encoded protein: CASSVFGAGTTDTQYF.

This clonotype was recorded many times. The CDR3 bases are TGCGCCAGCAGCCAAGAAGACTTTCGCGGGGAGCTGTTTTTT. It is translated as CASSQEDFRGELFF. This chain uses TRBV4-1 with TRBJ2-2, with D unclear. Germline assignment: CDR1 MGHRA and CDR2 YSYEKL. The V end lost 0 bases, the J end lost 7 bases, and 9 bases lay between the germline ends. The CDR3 loop spans 14 amino acids.

The rearrangement uses TRBV7-2 and TRBJ2-2; 10 nucleotides agree with TRBD2. Per the germline V gene, CDR1 is SGHTA and CDR2 is FQGNSA. The V gene end was trimmed by 5 bases and the J gene end by 6 bases; junction bases not matched to a gene: 6. This CDR3 is built from 15 residues. The CDR3 sequence is CASSPLAGVAGELFF. The CDR3 DNA follows: TGTGCCAGCAGCCCGCTAGCGGGAGTCGCCGGGGAGCTGTTTTTT.

The V call is TRBV7-2, the J call TRBJ2-7, with 10 bases that match TRBD1. The CDR3 has 16 residues. After removal of 1 base from V and 4 bases from J, the junction contained 7 bases not matched to a gene. Germline CDR1 SGHTA, CDR2 FQGNSA. DNA of the CDR3: TGTGCCAGCAGCTTAGGGGGGGGACAGGGGAATTACGAGCAGTACTTC. Translating it yields CASSLGGGQGNYEQYF.

Comment on this clonotype: Being one base from a much bigger clone, this may be a read error. A read error is likely, as this CDR3 ends without the conserved phenylalanine or tryptophan. The CDR3 DNA reads TGTGCCACCTGGGGAGAGGGGACAGGGGGAAGAGGAAACACCATATATCTT. It encodes CATWGEGTGGRGNTIYL. The chain couples TRBV10-3 to TRBJ1-3, with 11 bases fitting TRBD1. The germline V gene has CDR1 ENHRY and CDR2 SYGVKD. The J segment lost 4 bases and the V segment lost 10 bases, leaving 15 bases of the junction unmatched. This CDR3 has 17 amino acids.

The rearrangement uses TRBV9 and TRBJ2-3, with 11 bases identical to TRBD1. V gave up 2 bases and J gave up 3 bases; unmatched junction bases: 11. Per germline, CDR1 SGDLS and CDR2 YYNGEE. The CDR3 has 18 residues. CDR3 amino acids: CASSVPKMGQGVTDTQYF. Written as DNA, the CDR3 is TGTGCCAGCAGCGTTCCCAAAATGGGACAGGGGGTTACAGATACGCAGTATTTT.

This clonotype was picked up many times. The chain joins TRBV6-5 to TRBJ2-3; 9 bases align to TRBD2. Germline V gene lookup returns CDR1 MNHEY and CDR2 SVGAGI. Trimming removed 4 bases from V and 4 bases from J; junction bases left unmatched: 9. The length of the CDR3 is 16 residues. Here the CDR3 reads CASSFQPSGAADTQYF. As DNA, the CDR3 is TGTGCCAGCAGTTTCCAACCTAGCGGGGCAGCAGATACGCAGTATTTT.

The chain combines TRBV6-2 or TRBV6-3 with TRBJ1-1; D perhaps matches TRBD1 (5 bases). CDR3 length: 15 amino acids. V lost 5 bases to trimming and J lost 6 bases, with 19 bases between them. Germline V gene sequence: CDR1 MNHEY, CDR2 SVGEGT. The CDR3 is CASSDLTETGAEAFF. The CDR3 nucleotides are TGTGCCAGCAGTGACCTGACAGAGACGGGCGCTGAAGCTTTCTTT.

This clonotype was seen ten or more times. This chain connects TRBV4-3 to TRBJ2-5, with 7 nucleotides matching TRBD1. Germline loops: CDR1 LGHNA, CDR2 YSLEER. There are 15 residues in the CDR3. V lost 0 bases, J lost 4 bases, and 5 bases stayed unmatched. In DNA, the CDR3 is TGCGCCAGCAGCCAAGAATTCTACAGGGGAGAGACCCAGTACTTC. Its protein is CASSQEFYRGETQYF.